This record covers a single TCR beta chain. These data come from a study of blood T cell repertoires in COVID-19. Patients in Seattle were enrolled during active infection, then followed longitudinally. Produced via immunoSEQ multiplex PCR; TCRdb's table is partial and in-frame only. The repertoire has about 110,000 clones, 75% to 85% of them found once; the top ten carry around 6.2%. This CDR3 contains 17 residues. Germline lookup yields CDR1 MDHEN and CDR2 SYDVKM. Trimming cost V 6 bases and J 0 bases, with 18 bases left between them. This chain connects TRBV28 to TRBJ2-1; D is unresolved. The source material was peripheral blood. This clonotype was sampled from a man older than 75 with COVID-19, enrolled during active disease. Written as DNA, the CDR3 is TGTGCCAGCAGCATTCTCAATCCTTACAGCTCCTACAATGAGCAGTTCTTC. The encoded protein is CASSILNPYSSYNEQFF.